The rows below give T cell receptor beta chains drawn from one sample of a study of shared clonotypes between healthy human individuals. Clones were sequenced by immunoSEQ multiplex PCR, and TCRdb holds only the in-frame ones, with some missing. This sample carries approximately 1,000,000 clones, more than 75% of them seen once, and the ten largest clones take around 0.47%. The sequencing sample was made of memory CD4+ T cells from PBMCs. These receptors all stem from a man aged 18 to 30 in good health. Some clones in this sample may be carry-over from other donors' samples. Each CDR3 is given with its conserved first and last residue. The D gene is left open where the match is weak. Part of the rows lack a size; the others show once, few, many or a class for expanded clones.

>TRBJ2-2|NA|TRBV9|TRBD2
CASSLTSGTNTGELFF
TGTGCCAGCAGCTTAACGAGCGGGACGAACACCGGGGAGCTGTTTTTT
>TRBJ1-5|NA|TRBV9|NA
CASSVTGGRYQPQHF
TGTGCCAGCAGCGTAACGGGGGGTCGATATCAGCCCCAGCATTTT
>TRBJ2-1|NA|TRBV10-3|TRBD2
CAISGSPGTSGRTRNEQFF
TGTGCCATCAGTGGCTCTCCTGGGACTAGCGGACGGACCCGCAATGAGCAGTTCTTC
>TRBJ2-3|few|TRBV9|NA
CASSVDSRSDTQYF
TGTGCCAGCAGCGTAGATTCTAGGAGTGATACGCAGTATTTT
>TRBJ1-4|few|TRBV28|TRBD1
CASSFFRGQAGTNEKLFF
TGTGCCAGCAGTTTCTTTAGGGGACAGGCGGGGACTAATGAAAAACTGTTTTTT
>TRBJ1-2|few|TRBV28|NA
CASSSYPWYGYTF
TGTGCCAGCAGTTCGTATCCCTGGTATGGCTACACCTTC
>TRBJ2-7|NA|TRBV6-6|TRBD1
CASRGTGDTYEQYF
TGTGCCAGCAGGGGGACAGGGGATACCTACGAGCAGTACTTC
>TRBJ1-3|NA|TRBV9|NA
CASSGGGGRTSGNTIYF
TGTGCCAGCAGCGGGGGAGGCGGGAGAACCTCTGGAAACACCATATATTTT
>TRBJ2-3|NA|TRBV7-3|NA
CASSLDGEVKSETDTQYF
TGTGCCAGCAGCTTAGACGGGGAGGTGAAGTCAGAGACAGATACGCAGTATTTT
>TRBJ2-1|NA|TRBV5-1|NA
CASRGTPSSYNEQFF
TGCGCCAGCAGAGGGACACCGAGCTCCTACAATGAGCAGTTCTTC
>TRBJ2-7|NA|TRBV7-2|TRBD2
CASSAGTSGTYEQYF
TGTGCCAGCAGCGCCGGGACTAGCGGGACCTACGAGCAGTACTTC
>TRBJ2-6|NA|TRBV5-1|NA
CASSLGGASGANVLTF
TGCGCCAGCAGCTTGGGGGGCGCATCTGGGGCCAACGTCCTGACTTTC
>TRBJ1-1|many|TRBV7-2|NA
CASSQQPNTEAFF
TGTGCCAGCAGCCAACAGCCTAACACTGAAGCTTTCTTT
>TRBJ1-2|NA|TRBV29-1|NA
CSVLSGAHNYGYTF
TGCAGCGTGCTTTCAGGAGCTCATAACTATGGCTACACCTTC
>TRBJ1-2|NA|TRBV7-2|NA
CASSPTGPSSNYGYTF
TGTGCCAGCAGCCCAACAGGGCCTAGTTCTAACTATGGCTACACCTTC
>TRBJ2-4|NA|TRBV5-1|NA
CASSFGPAAKNIQYF
TGCGCCAGCAGCTTTGGACCCGCCGCCAAAAACATTCAGTACTTC
>TRBJ2-1|NA|TRBV10-2|TRBD2
CASSGAGGYNEQFF
TGCGCCAGCAGCGGGGCGGGGGGCTACAATGAGCAGTTCTTC
>TRBJ1-1|many|TRBV6-5|NA
CASSYRAGSVNTEAFF
TGTGCCAGCAGTTACCGGGCAGGGTCGGTAAACACTGAAGCTTTCTTT
>TRBJ2-3|NA|TRBV27|TRBD2
CASSPGLATDTQYF
TGTGCCAGCAGCCCTGGACTAGCCACAGATACGCAGTATTTT
>TRBJ2-3|NA|TRBV5-1|TRBD2
CASSLGTSGNQGTQYF
TGCGCCAGCAGCTTAGGGACTAGCGGTAACCAGGGAACGCAGTATTTT
>TRBJ1-1|NA|TRBV29-1|TRBD1
CSVPPYAGTGGHSRSTEAFF
TGCAGCGTTCCACCATACGCTGGGACAGGGGGCCATTCACGATCAACTGAAGCTTTCTTT
>TRBJ2-2|NA|TRBV15|NA
CATSRGSPGELFF
TGTGCCACCAGCAGGGGCAGCCCCGGGGAGCTGTTTTTT
>TRBJ2-5|once|TRBV7-2|NA
CASSPFGWARETQYF
TGTGCCAGCAGCCCGTTTGGGTGGGCCAGGGAGACCCAGTACTTC
>TRBJ1-2|few|TRBV5-1|NA
CASSLDTSYGYTF
TGCGCCAGCAGCTTGGACACCTCCTATGGCTACACCTTC
>TRBJ1-1|NA|TRBV5-6|NA
CASSPQGSQNTEAFF
TGTGCCAGCAGCCCGCAAGGAAGCCAGAACACTGAAGCTTTCTTT
>TRBJ1-1|NA|TRBV27|NA
CASTRSGRESRTEAFF
TGTGCCAGCACCCGCTCCGGAAGGGAGAGTAGGACTGAAGCTTTCTTT
>TRBJ2-7|NA|TRBV10-3|TRBD1
CAIRRDREHEQYF
TGTGCCATCCGCCGGGACAGGGAGCACGAGCAGTACTTC
>TRBJ1-1|NA|TRBV6-1|NA
CASSEQGTTEAFF
TGTGCCAGCAGTGAACAGGGAACCACTGAAGCTTTCTTT
>TRBJ1-5|NA|TRBV7-9|NA
CASSLGPEPQHF
TGTGCCAGCAGCTTAGGGCCGGAGCCCCAGCATTTT
>TRBJ2-5|NA|TRBV5-1|TRBD2
CASSRGLAGQETQYF
TGCGCCAGCAGCCGCGGCCTAGCGGGGCAAGAGACCCAGTACTTC
>TRBJ1-2|NA|TRBV5-8|TRBD1
CASSWIQGAVGYTF
TGTGCCAGCAGCTGGATACAGGGGGCAGTTGGCTACACCTTC
>TRBJ1-2|NA|TRBV6-1|TRBD1
CASSGGLPIGTAYGYTF
TGTGCCAGCAGTGGAGGACTTCCGATTGGGACAGCTTATGGCTACACCTTC
>TRBJ2-3|NA|TRBV4-3|TRBD2
CASSTLAGGQPDTQYF
TGCGCCAGCAGTACCTTAGCGGGAGGGCAGCCAGATACGCAGTATTTT
>TRBJ2-1|NA|TRBV7-9|TRBD2
CASNSGSVDEQFF
TGTGCCAGCAACAGCGGGAGTGTCGATGAGCAGTTCTTC
>TRBJ2-7|NA|TRBV7-2|NA
CASSLARDYEQYF
TGTGCCAGCAGCTTAGCGCGGGACTACGAGCAGTACTTC
>TRBJ2-4|NA|TRBV2|NA
CASSETRDTQYF
TGTGCCAGCAGTGAAACGCGTGATACCCAGTACTTC
>TRBJ2-7|NA|TRBV7-9|TRBD2
CASSLVSSGSYEQYF
TGTGCCAGCAGCTTAGTTTCTAGCGGGAGTTACGAGCAGTACTTC
>TRBJ2-7|NA|TRBV4-3|NA
CASSQLYPILGQFVSYEQYF
TGCGCCAGCAGCCAACTGTATCCTATACTTGGACAGTTCGTTTCCTACGAGCAGTACTTC
>TRBJ2-7|many|TRBV18|TRBD2
CASSRGLAGSYEQYF
TGTGCCAGCTCACGGGGACTAGCGGGGTCCTACGAGCAGTACTTC
>TRBJ1-4|NA|TRBV28|NA
CASSLLGGVEKLFF
TGTGCCAGCAGTTTATTGGGGGGCGTTGAAAAACTGTTTTTT
>TRBJ2-7|NA|TRBV18|TRBD1
CASSPSGTGEQYF
TGTGCCAGCTCACCGTCCGGGACAGGCGAGCAGTACTTC
>TRBJ2-1|few|TRBV7-8|TRBD2
CASSSTSGNNEQFF
TGTGCCAGCAGCTCTACTAGCGGGAACAATGAGCAGTTCTTC
>TRBJ2-1|NA|TRBV27|TRBD2
CASMELAGSSYNEQFF
TGTGCCAGCATGGAGCTAGCGGGGAGCTCCTACAATGAGCAGTTCTTC
>TRBJ2-3|NA|TRBV5-8|TRBD1
CASSSGQGSADTQYF
TGTGCCAGCAGCTCGGGACAGGGGAGTGCAGATACGCAGTATTTT
>TRBJ1-3|NA|TRBV6-1|NA
CASRGGGAIGNTIYF
TGTGCCAGCAGGGGGGGAGGGGCAATTGGAAACACCATATATTTT
>TRBJ1-2|NA|TRBV28|TRBD1
CASSFGTGGRYTF
TGTGCCAGCAGCTTCGGGACAGGGGGGCGCTACACCTTC
>TRBJ1-3|NA|TRBV30|TRBD1
CAWSPRSGGSGNTIYF
TGTGCCTGGAGTCCCCGTTCAGGGGGCTCTGGAAACACCATATATTTT
>TRBJ1-2|NA|TRBV2|NA
CASSESRDYGYTF
TGTGCCAGCAGTGAGAGCAGAGACTATGGCTACACCTTC
>TRBJ1-4|NA|TRBV15|TRBD1
CATSRGNRGLREKLFF
TGTGCCACCAGCAGAGGGAACAGGGGGCTACGGGAAAAACTGTTTTTT
>TRBJ1-2|NA|TRBV28|NA
CASSLAGSGYTF
TGTGCCAGCAGTTTGGCTGGGAGTGGCTACACCTTC
>TRBJ2-1|once|TRBV2|NA
CASRPGQGAGGPYNEQFF
TGTGCCAGCAGACCGGGACAGGGAGCGGGAGGACCCTACAATGAGCAGTTCTTC
>TRBJ1-2|NA|TRBV27|NA
CASSLGAADLNYGYTF
TGTGCCAGCAGTTTAGGGGCGGCGGACCTCAACTATGGCTACACCTTC
>TRBJ2-1|NA|TRBV11-2|TRBD2
CASSLAPRLAASYNEQFF
TGTGCCAGCAGCTTAGCCCCCCGACTAGCGGCGTCCTACAATGAGCAGTTCTTC
>TRBJ1-3|NA|TRBV7-2|TRBD1
CASSGQGAGDTIYF
TGTGCCAGCAGCGGACAGGGGGCGGGAGACACCATATATTTT
>TRBJ2-1|NA|TRBV5-1|TRBD1
CASSTGQPYNEQFF
TGCGCCAGCAGTACGGGACAGCCTTACAATGAGCAGTTCTTC
>TRBJ1-5|NA|TRBV9|NA
CASSVDDGGNQPQHF
TGTGCCAGCAGCGTAGACGACGGCGGCAATCAGCCCCAGCATTTT
>TRBJ2-5|NA|TRBV7-3|NA
CASSPNCFDRQETQYF
TGTGCCAGCAGCCCCAACTGTTTCGATCGCCAAGAGACCCAGTACTTC
>TRBJ2-3|NA|TRBV5-1|NA
CASSFGQSTDTQYF
TGCGCCAGCAGCTTCGGACAGTCCACAGATACGCAGTATTTT
>TRBJ1-1|NA|TRBV21-1|NA
CASSKATATNTEAFF
TGTGCCAGCAGCAAAGCAACAGCGACGAACACTGAAGCTTTCTTT
>TRBJ1-1|NA|TRBV18|NA
CASSPNTVMNTEAFF
TGTGCCAGCTCACCCAACACAGTCATGAACACTGAAGCTTTCTTT